The 7 T cell receptor beta chains below come from one sample, sequenced in a study of T cells in Graves' hyperthyroidism and ophthalmopathy. There were TCR beta CDR3 regions amplified from RNA transcripts. The TCR CDR3 first-round RT-PCR relied on the HTBI primer set. Each CDR3 protein gets one entry after TCRdb re-called the multiplex PCR reads with MiXCR. The data contain approximately 400,000 distinct CDR3 sequences, approximately 15% of them seen just once; the ten biggest clones take up more than 9.5%. The source material was blood. The receptors stem from a woman in her fifties or sixties with Graves' hyperthyroidism.

This clonotype turned up a few times. The rearrangement joins TRBV5-1 to TRBJ1-2, with 7 bases lining up with TRBD1. Germline CDR1 reads SGHRS; CDR2 reads YFSETQ. The CDR3 covers 15 residues. V lost 2 bases and J lost 4; bases outside the gene matches: 8. CDR3 amino acids: CASSLRSGGGYGYTF. The CDR3 DNA is TGCGCCAGCAGCTTAAGATCAGGGGGTGGCTATGGCTACACCTTC.

This clonotype was picked up many times. The CDR3: CSAPGPYNEQFF. The CDR3, as DNA: TGCAGTGCACCGGGACCTTACAATGAGCAGTTCTTC. This chain connects TRBV20-1 to TRBJ2-1, with D possibly called TRBD1 or TRBD2 (5 bases each). The CDR3 length is 12 residues. Trimming left V 6 bases short and J 4 bases short, with 10 bases between. Germline lookup yields CDR1 DFQATT and CDR2 SNEGSKA (reference sequence).

This clonotype has ten or more counts. The CDR3 region has the DNA TGTGCCAGCAGCTTGAAGGACAACCAAGAGACCCAGTACTTC. This codes for CASSLKDNQETQYF. J is TRBJ2-5 and V is TRBV7-9; a possible D gene is TRBD1 (5 bases). The germline V and J ends were trimmed by 3 bases and 0 bases, with 8 bases remaining between them. Germline CDR1 SEHNR, CDR2 FQNEAQ (reference sequence). The CDR3 totals 14 residues.

This clonotype came up many times. The V call is TRBV2, the J call TRBJ2-5, with D possibly matching TRBD1 (6 bases). Germline CDR1 SNHLY, CDR2 FYNNEI. V was pared by 4 bases and J by 2 bases, with 14 bases between. The CDR3 extends over 15 amino acids. The CDR3 DNA reads as TGTGCCAGCAGTGTCATTCCAGGGGCGCAAGAGACCCAGTACTTC. This sequence encodes CASSVIPGAQETQYF.

Details on this clonotype: A junction end diverges from the germline sequence, so it may reflect a read error. The rearrangement links TRBV7-2 to TRBJ2-2, with D possibly being TRBD1 or TRBD2 (6 bases each). The germline gives CDR1 SGHTA, CDR2 FQGNSA. The CDR3 extends over 13 amino acids. The CDR3 bases are TGTGCCAGCAGCCTGGCAGGGGCCGGGGGGCTGTTTTTT. Its protein product is CASSLAGAGGLFF.

The gene calls are TRBV7-2 and TRBJ1-5, with 8 nucleotides matching TRBD1. CDR3 size: 15 residues. Unmatched junction bases numbered 8, after V lost 5 bases and J lost 5 bases. Germline V gives CDR1 SGHTA, CDR2 FQGNSA. Here the CDR3 DNA reads TGTGCCAGCAGCCGGAGTGGGACAGGAGATCAGCCCCAGCATTTT. Amino acids: CASSRSGTGDQPQHF.

There are many counts of this clonotype. The chain carries TRBV3-1 and TRBJ1-1; D gene ambiguous. The CDR3 runs to 14 residues. The germline V gene has CDR1 LGHDT and CDR2 YNNKEL (reference sequence). V was cut by 0 bases and J by 7 bases, with 12 bases left in between. The CDR3 DNA reads as TGTGCCAGCAGCCAAGAGACGATGAAAGGTGAAGCTTTCTTT. This codes for CASSQETMKGEAFF.